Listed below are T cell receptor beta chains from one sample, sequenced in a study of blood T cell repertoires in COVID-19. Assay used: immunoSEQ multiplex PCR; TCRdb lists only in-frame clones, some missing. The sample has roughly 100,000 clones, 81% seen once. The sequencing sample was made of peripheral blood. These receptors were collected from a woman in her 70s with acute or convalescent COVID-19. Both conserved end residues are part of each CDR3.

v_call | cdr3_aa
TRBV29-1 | CSVITENTEAFF
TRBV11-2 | CASSLTRGNSPLHF
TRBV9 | CASSVGAGAHQETQYF
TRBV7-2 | CASSLRDRSERQYF
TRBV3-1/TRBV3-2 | CASSQEFPTENTGELFF
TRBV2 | CASSGTAGTNVLTF
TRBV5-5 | CASSLVPGMNTEAFF
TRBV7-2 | CASSLRENQPQHF
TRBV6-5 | CASSPSRGNTEAFF
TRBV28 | CASSPGTSDQETQYF
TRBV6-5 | CASTTGEDGYTF
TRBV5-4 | CASGPWGGGAETQYF
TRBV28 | CASRDRTSGNSYEQYF
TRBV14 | CASSLWTGSTGELFF
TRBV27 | CASSLKPQGASNQPQHF
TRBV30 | CAWRDSRGYTF
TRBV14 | CASSLQGSSPLHF
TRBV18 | CASSPPRLAGGRYQETQYF
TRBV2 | CASSGGQGDQPQHF
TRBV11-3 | CASSLSGRTDTQYF
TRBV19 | CASSIGLLAYEQYF
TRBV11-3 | CASSSLTGVNTEAFF
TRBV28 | CASSLSQGWGTEAFF
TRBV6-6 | CASRKGQGDTGELFF
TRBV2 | CASSSGTSRTGELFF
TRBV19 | CASLTGQGTGELFF
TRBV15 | CATDGGQNTEAFF
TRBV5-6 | CASSLEGAPNQPQHF
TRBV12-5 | CASGNRGRTEAFF
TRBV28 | CASSLEGTEAFF
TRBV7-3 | CASSSLGGSTEAFF
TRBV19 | CASSKRDYGYTF
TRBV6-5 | CASSQGQRTDTQYF
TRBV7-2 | CASSLMGLLSYNSPLHF
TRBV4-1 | CASSQPLRSYNEQFF
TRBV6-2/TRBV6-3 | CASSRGQAFPGANVLTF
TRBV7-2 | CASSGGLAAYEQYF
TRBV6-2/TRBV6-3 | CASSSFGGQTEKLFF